The source of this T cell receptor beta chain is a study of patients and donors after allogeneic stem cell transplantation. The ends were cut back, 0 bases at V and 0 bases at J, with 6 bases in the middle. Germline lookup yields CDR1 LNHNV and CDR2 YYDKDF (reference sequence). The CDR3 loop spans 14 amino acids. TCRdb reprocessed the RT-PCR reads via MiXCR and lists one record per CDR3 protein. Of just over 4,000 distinct CDR3 sequences in the sample, 24% were seen once. Input material: blood, either unsorted or a sorted T cell fraction (not recorded which). This clonotype was sampled from a human donor who was either an allogeneic HSCT recipient or a stem cell or donor lymphocyte infusion donor (not recorded which). It is not recorded whose cells these are; they may come from a transplant donor. The chain employs TRBV15 and TRBJ2-7; no reliable D call. CDR3 nucleotides: TGTGCCACCAGCAGAGATATAGCCTCCTACGAGCAGTACTTC. It yields the protein CATSRDIASYEQYF.